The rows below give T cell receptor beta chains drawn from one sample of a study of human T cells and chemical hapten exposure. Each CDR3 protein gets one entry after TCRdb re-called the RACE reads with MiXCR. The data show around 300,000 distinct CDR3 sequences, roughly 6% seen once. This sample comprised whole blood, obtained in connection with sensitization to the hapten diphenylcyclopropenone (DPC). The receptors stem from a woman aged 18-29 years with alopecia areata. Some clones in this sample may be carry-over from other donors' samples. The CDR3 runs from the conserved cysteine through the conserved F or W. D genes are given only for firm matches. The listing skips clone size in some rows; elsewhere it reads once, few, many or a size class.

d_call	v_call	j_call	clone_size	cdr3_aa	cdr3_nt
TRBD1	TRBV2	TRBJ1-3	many	CASSGTGGNSGNTIYF	TGTGCCAGCAGTGGGACAGGGGGAAACTCTGGAAACACCATATATTTT
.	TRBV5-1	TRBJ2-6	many	CASSLGSGANVLTF	TGTGCCAGCAGCTTGGGCTCTGGGGCCAACGTCCTGACTTTC
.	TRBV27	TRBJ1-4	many	CASSDSINEKLFF	TGTGCCAGCAGCGACAGTATTAATGAAAAACTGTTTTTT
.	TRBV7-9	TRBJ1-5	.	CASSGEGGQPQHF	TGTGCCAGCAGCGGAGAGGGAGGTCAGCCCCAGCATTTT
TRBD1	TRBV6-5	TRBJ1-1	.	CASTDRGFNTEAFF	TGTGCCAGCACCGACAGGGGGTTTAACACTGAAGCTTTCTTT
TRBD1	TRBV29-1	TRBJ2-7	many	CSVERGQTGESYEQYF	TGCAGCGTTGAAAGGGGCCAGACAGGGGAAAGCTACGAGCAGTACTTC
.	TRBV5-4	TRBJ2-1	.	CASSLGAQPGNEQLF	TGTGCCAGCAGCTTGGGGGCGCAGCCGGGGAATGAGCAGCTCTTC
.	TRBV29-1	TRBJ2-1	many	CSVVQGVVTSSYNEQFF	TGCAGCGTCGTCCAGGGAGTGGTCACGAGCTCCTACAATGAGCAGTTCTTC
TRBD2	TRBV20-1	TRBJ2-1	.	CSARDFLAGAHVYNEQFF	TGCAGTGCTAGAGATTTCCTAGCGGGGGCCCATGTCTACAATGAGCAGTTCTTC
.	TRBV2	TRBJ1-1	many	CASSVQGLGTEAFF	TGTGCCAGCAGCGTACAGGGATTGGGCACTGAAGCTTTCTTT
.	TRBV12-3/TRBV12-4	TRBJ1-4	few	CASSPLGVGEKLFF	TGTGCCAGCAGCCCTCTGGGAGTAGGTGAAAAACTGTTTTTT
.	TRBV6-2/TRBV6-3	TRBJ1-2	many	CASSNTGYYGYTF	TGTGCCAGCAGTAACACAGGATACTATGGCTACACCTTC
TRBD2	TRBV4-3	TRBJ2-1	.	CASSQDPPSGGALISTYNEQFF	TGCGCCAGCAGCCAAGATCCCCCTAGCGGGGGGGCACTCATCAGTACCTACAATGAGCAGTTCTTC
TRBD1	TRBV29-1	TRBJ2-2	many	CSVHRGTGELFF	TGCAGCGTTCACAGGGGAACCGGGGAGCTGTTTTTT
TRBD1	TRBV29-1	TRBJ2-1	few	CSVEGTGDYNEQFF	TGCAGCGTTGAAGGGACAGGGGACTACAATGAGCAGTTCTTC
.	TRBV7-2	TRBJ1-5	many	CASSLAGGSSQPQHF	TGTGCCAGCAGCTTAGCCGGGGGGTCTTCTCAGCCCCAGCATTTT
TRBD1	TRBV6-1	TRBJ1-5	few	CASSASRDRSHSNQPQHF	TGTGCCAGCAGTGCGTCCCGGGACAGGAGCCATAGCAATCAGCCCCAGCATTTT
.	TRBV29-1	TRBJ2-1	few	CSVRPGNEQFF	TGCAGCGTTCGTCCGGGGAATGAGCAGTTCTTC
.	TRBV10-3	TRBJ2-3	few	CAIRVEDTQYF	TGTGCCATCAGAGTTGAAGATACGCAGTATTTT
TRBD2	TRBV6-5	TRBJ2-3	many	CASSYRTSGDRSLTDTQYF	TGTGCCAGCAGTTACCGCACTAGCGGGGACCGGAGCCTGACAGATACGCAGTATTTT
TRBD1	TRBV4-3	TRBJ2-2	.	CASSQDTGGIDTGELFF	TGCGCCAGCAGCCAAGACACAGGGGGCATCGACACCGGGGAGCTGTTTTTT
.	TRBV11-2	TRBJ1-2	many	CASSLALVNYGYTF	TGTGCCAGCAGCTTAGCGTTGGTTAACTATGGCTACACCTTC
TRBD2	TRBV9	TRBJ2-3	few	CASSVVASGGASTDTQYF	TGTGCCAGCAGCGTAGTAGCTAGCGGGGGAGCTAGCACAGATACGCAGTATTTT
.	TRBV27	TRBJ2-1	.	CASSREGVPYNEQFF	TGTGCCAGCAGCAGGGAGGGGGTTCCCTACAATGAGCAGTTCTTC
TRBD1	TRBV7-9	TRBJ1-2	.	CASSSGDSIYYGYTF	TGTGCCAGCAGCTCCGGGGACAGTATCTACTATGGCTACACCTTC
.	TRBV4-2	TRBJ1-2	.	CASSQVAGRGYTF	TGTGCCAGCAGCCAAGTCGCCGGACGAGGCTACACCTTC
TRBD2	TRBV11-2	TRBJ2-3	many	CASALAGATDTQYF	TGTGCCAGCGCACTAGCGGGGGCCACAGATACGCAGTATTTT
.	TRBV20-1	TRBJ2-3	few	CSASQGNEGTDTQYF	TGCAGTGCCAGTCAGGGGAACGAGGGGACAGATACGCAGTATTTT
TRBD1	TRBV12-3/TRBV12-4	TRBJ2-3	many	CASSLFRSAGGADTQYF	TGTGCCAGCAGTTTATTTAGATCGGCAGGGGGCGCAGATACGCAGTATTTT
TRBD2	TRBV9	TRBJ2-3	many	CASSVGAGGPGDTQYF	TGTGCCAGCAGCGTAGGTGCGGGGGGGCCAGGGGATACGCAGTATTTT
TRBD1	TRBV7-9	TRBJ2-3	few	CASASPDRVTDTQYF	TGTGCCAGCGCATCTCCCGACAGGGTCACAGATACGCAGTATTTT
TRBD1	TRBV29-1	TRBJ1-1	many	CSAVFGTGLDTEAFF	TGCAGCGCCGTTTTTGGGACAGGGTTGGACACTGAAGCTTTCTTT
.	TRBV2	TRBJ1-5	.	CASKFTGGSNQPQHF	TGTGCCAGCAAGTTTACCGGGGGCAGCAATCAGCCCCAGCATTTT
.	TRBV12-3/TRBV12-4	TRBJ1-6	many	CASSPGRVNSPLHF	TGTGCCAGCAGTCCTGGCAGGGTTAATTCACCCCTCCACTTT
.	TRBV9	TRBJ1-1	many	CASSVVGGEAFF	TGTGCCAGCAGCGTAGTGGGCGGAGAAGCTTTCTTT
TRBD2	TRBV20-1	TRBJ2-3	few	CSARDLLAGGQDTQYF	TGCAGTGCTAGAGATCTTCTGGCGGGGGGGCAAGATACGCAGTATTTT
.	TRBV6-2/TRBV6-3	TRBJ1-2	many	CASYGPRGANYGYTF	TGTGCCAGCTACGGGCCTAGAGGAGCTAACTATGGCTACACCTTC
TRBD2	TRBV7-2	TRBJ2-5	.	CASSFRLAQETQYF	TGTGCCAGCAGCTTTCGACTAGCTCAAGAGACCCAGTACTTC
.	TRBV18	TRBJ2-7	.	CASSSPGTVLHEQYF	TGTGCCAGCTCATCACCAGGGACGGTCCTACACGAGCAGTACTTC
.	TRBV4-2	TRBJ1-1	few	CASSHRSGADFLDTEAFF	TGTGCCAGCAGCCATAGGTCGGGGGCGGACTTCTTGGACACTGAAGCTTTCTTT
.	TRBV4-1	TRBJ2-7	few	CASSQGGWGSYEQYF	TGCGCCAGCAGCCAAGGCGGTTGGGGGTCCTACGAGCAGTACTTC